The present TCR beta chain was sequenced within a study of OX40 agonist ivuxolimab in advanced cancers. Across the whole study: Ivuxolimab, an agonist antibody against OX40 (CD134), was given to patients. Allowance was made for prior anti-PD-1, anti-PD-L1 or anti-CTLA-4 therapy, and around 41% had some.

Findings and caveats of the study: At 0.1 to 3.0 mg/kg and by week 6, CD4+ and CD8+ T cells in the blood had expanded clonally.

Repertoires were generated with immunoSEQ multiplex PCR, while TCRdb's copy carries only in-frame clones and drops some. The sample holds 70,000 to 80,000 clones; about nine tenths are singletons and the top ten take under 1.5%. As for this clone: Its antigen is still unknown.

This clonotype originated in an adult with an advanced solid tumor such as melanoma, head and neck, liver or kidney cancer. The sequencing here drew on CD4+ or CD8+ T cells sorted from blood, taken in a trial of the OX40 agonist ivuxolimab.

The CDR3, as DNA: TGTGCCAGCAGGAGCGAGGAGGGGAAGAATCAGCCCCAGCATTTT. It translates to CASRSEEGKNQPQHF. The chain recombines TRBV6-5 with TRBJ1-5; a possible D gene is TRBD1 (5 bases). The CDR3 consists of 15 residues. With 6 bases removed from V and 4 bases from J, the gap between germline ends came to 16 bases. Germline CDR1 is MNHEY and CDR2 is SVGAGI.